A single sample gave rise to the 10 T cell receptor beta chains below, sequenced in a study of T cells after yellow fever vaccination. Via MiXCR, TCRdb re-called the 5' RACE reads, giving one row per CDR3 protein. Among roughly 32,000 distinct CDR3 sequences listed, approximately 7% were seen once. This material consisted of PBMCs, either bulk or a sorted T-cell subset (CD4+, CD8+, memory, or dextramer-sorted; not recorded which), taken on the day of the first yellow fever vaccination. Receptor source: a man aged 18 to 30 who received the YFV17D yellow fever vaccine.

This clonotype showed up many times. The rearrangement links TRBV18 to TRBJ1-2, with D perhaps matching TRBD1 (5 bases). V was clipped by 0 bases and J by 2 bases, with 7 bases between them. The germline V gene has CDR1 KGHSH and CDR2 LQKENI. The CDR3 consists of 14 residues. For the CDR3, the DNA is TGTGCCAGCTCACCACCCAGACAGAACTATGGCTACACCTTC. Translation: CASSPPRQNYGYTF.

This clonotype was counted many times. The V gene is TRBV7-8, the J gene TRBJ1-3; D perhaps matches TRBD1 (6 bases). Germline loops: CDR1 SGHVS, CDR2 FQNEAQ. The CDR3 is 18 amino acids. Trimming took 1 base from V and 0 from J, leaving 16 bases between them. CDR3 DNA: TGTGCCAGCAGCTTAGGTTGGGGGCCGCGTCGCTCTGGAAACACCATATATTTT. Protein sequence: CASSLGWGPRRSGNTIYF.

There are a few counts of this clonotype. The chain's CDR3 is CASREGTGSWDEQFF. For the CDR3, the DNA is TGTGCCAGCAGGGAGGGGACAGGGTCTTGGGATGAGCAGTTCTTC. J is TRBJ2-1 and V is TRBV12-3 or TRBV12-4, with TRBD1 identical over 9 bases. J lost 8 bases, V lost 6 bases, and 11 bases had no gene match. The CDR3 totals 15 residues.

This clonotype was seen at least ten times. The chain employs TRBV15 and TRBJ1-2; D not certain. V was pared by 1 base and J by 4 bases, with 10 bases between. The CDR3 sequence is 14 residues long. From germline, CDR1 is LNHNV and CDR2 YYDKDF (reference sequence). CDR3 nucleotide sequence: TGTGCCACCAGCAGAGGAAACCGGCGCTATGGCTACACCTTC. Translation: CATSRGNRRYGYTF.

Many counts were recorded for this clonotype. The chain combines TRBV12-3 or TRBV12-4 with TRBJ2-1; 10 nucleotides agree with TRBD2. The CDR3 is 15 amino acids. Trimming removed 2 bases from V and 4 bases from J; junction bases left unmatched: 2. This CDR3 reads CASSLSSGGYNEQFF. In DNA, the CDR3 is TGTGCCAGCAGTTTATCTAGCGGGGGTTACAATGAGCAGTTCTTC.

This clonotype was counted many times. The chain combines TRBV12-3 or TRBV12-4 with TRBJ2-1; D might be TRBD1 (7 bases). V lost 6 bases and J 3 bases, leaving 21 bases between the germline ends. The length of the CDR3 is 17 residues. In DNA, the CDR3 is TGTGCCAGCAGCCCATACAGGGGAGGTGCGGTCTACAATGAGCAGTTCTTC. Its translation is CASSPYRGGAVYNEQFF.

In this sample, this clonotype turned up many times. This chain uses TRBV7-9 with TRBJ2-1, with D possibly matching TRBD1 (5 bases). Germline V lookup: CDR1 SEHNR, CDR2 FQNEAQ (reference sequence). V lost 5 bases to trimming and J lost 5 bases, with 7 bases between them. The CDR3 runs 12 residues. The CDR3 DNA follows: TGTGCCAGCAGCCCCAGGGACAATGAGCAGTTCTTC. It translates to CASSPRDNEQFF. The variable domain in full, completed from reference TRBV7-9 and TRBJ2-1, reads DTGVSQNPRHKITKRGQNVTFRCDPISEHNRLYWYRQTLGQGPEFLTYFQNEAQLEKSRLLSDRFSAERPKGSFSTLEIQRTEQGDSAMYLCASSPRDNEQFFGPGTRLTVL.

Judged by abundance, this clonotype is medium-sized (0.01 to 0.1%). V gene TRBV15 combines with J gene TRBJ2-1, with D tentatively TRBD2 (6 bases). CDR1 LNHNV and CDR2 YYDKDF come from the germline V gene (reference sequence). Trimming cost V 5 bases and J 1 base, with 9 bases left between them. The CDR3 is 14 amino acids. The CDR3: CATSGDSSYNEQFF. In DNA, the CDR3 is TGTGCCACCAGCGGGGACTCGTCCTACAATGAGCAGTTCTTC.

Many counts were recorded for this clonotype. This chain connects TRBV3-1 to TRBJ1-2; 7 nucleotides agree with TRBD1. V shed 6 bases and J 3 bases; nucleotides not matched to a gene: 1. The CDR3 consists of 12 residues. CDR1 is LGHDT and CDR2 is YNNKEL in the germline V gene (reference sequence). The CDR3 loop is CASSGQDYGYTF. The CDR3 DNA sequence: TGTGCCAGCAGTGGACAGGACTATGGCTACACCTTC.

This clonotype was seen a handful of times. V gene TRBV4-1 combines with J gene TRBJ1-5; D may be TRBD1 (5 bases). This CDR3 contains 14 residues. The V gene's germline CDR1 is MGHRA and CDR2 YSYEKL. The germline V and J ends were trimmed by 3 bases and 5 bases, with 11 bases remaining between them. CDR3 nucleotide sequence: TGCGCCAGCAGCCAGGGGGGGATACATCAGCCCCAGCATTTT. It specifies CASSQGGIHQPQHF.